Following are 23 T cell receptor beta chains from one sample sequenced in a study of prognosis after radiotherapy for stage I lung cancer. Genomic DNA served as the source from which two-round multiplex PCR generated TCR beta CDR3 amplicons. Amplification in first-round PCR relied on primers specific to each TRBV and TRBJ gene. One entry per CDR3 protein, called by TCRdb with MiXCR from the multiplex PCR reads. This sample yields over 9,000 distinct CDR3 sequences, of which 35% are seen a single time; approximately 53% belongs to the top ten. Material: PBMCs, obtained before or after stereotactic body radiation therapy (not recorded which). These TCRs come from a donor over 45 with non-small cell lung cancer.

This clonotype qualifies as medium-sized. This chain links TRBV27 with TRBJ1-1; D ambiguous. Germline V gene sequence: CDR1 MNHEY, CDR2 SMNVEV (reference sequence). The CDR3 totals 13 residues. Trimming removed 6 bases from V and 1 base from J, with 9 bases in between. The CDR3: CASSRPGNTEAFF. The CDR3 DNA reads TGTGCCAGCAGCAGACCGGGGAACACTGAAGCTTTCTTT.

With respect to this clonotype: Since a far larger clone is one base different, this is likely a read error. The J gene is TRBJ2-1, the V gene TRBV11-3; 12 bases match TRBD2. The length of the CDR3 is 18 residues. The germline V gene has CDR1 SGHNT and CDR2 YENEEA. The CDR3 loop is CASGLVRLAGVSYNEQFF. The CDR3 nucleotides are TGTGCTAGTGGTTTGGTGCGACTAGCGGGAGTTTCCTACAATGAGCAGTTCTTC.

This clonotype was detected only a few times. The chain is built from TRBV10-2 and TRBJ2-5, with no clear D. This CDR3 has 16 residues. Germline V gene sequence: CDR1 WSHSY, CDR2 SAAADI. V was clipped by 1 base and J by 6 bases, with 18 bases between them. The CDR3 DNA sequence: TGCGCCAGCAGTGAGTTTTTCCTGATCCGTTTAAAGACCCAGTACTTC. This gives the protein CASSEFFLIRLKTQYF.

This clonotype was counted many times. The genes are TRBV20-1 and TRBJ2-2; weak D call: TRBD1 (5 bases). The germline V gene has CDR1 DFQATT and CDR2 SNEGSKA (reference sequence). The CDR3 consists of 17 residues. Trimming removed 0 bases at V and 0 bases at J, with 14 bases between. CDR3 nucleotide sequence: TGCAGTGCTAGAGATCCGGCAATGACAGCGAACACCGGGGAGCTGTTTTTT. It encodes CSARDPAMTANTGELFF.

Concerning this clonotype itself: Since a far larger clone is one base different, this is likely a read error. In DNA form, the CDR3 reads TGTGCCAGCAGCTTAACCACGAACACTAAAGCTTTCTTT. Amino acids: CASSLTTNTKAFF. The chain has TRBV7-2 and TRBJ1-6; D is undetermined. The J call may be faulty, since TRBJ1-1 better matches the DNA end. CDR1 SGHTA and CDR2 FQGNSA come from the germline V gene. There are 13 residues in the CDR3.

Comments on this clonotype: A far larger clone is one base from this, pointing to a likely read error. This chain links TRBV19 with TRBJ2-7; 7 bases align to TRBD1. The CDR3 spans 14 residues. Germline loops: CDR1 LNHDA, CDR2 SQIVND (reference sequence). V lost 7 bases and J lost 7; bases outside the gene matches: 13. CDR3 nucleotide sequence: TGTGCCAGTACCAGGGACAGCTCCTACAATGAGCAGTACTTC. This encodes CASTRDSSYNEQYF.

This clonotype was detected ten times or more. A much larger clonotype is one base distant, so this may be a read error. This CDR3 reads CSAREGQQRYGYTF. The CDR3 DNA sequence: TGCAGTGCTAGAGAGGGACAGCAACGTTATGGCTACACCTTC. The chain recombines TRBV20-1 with TRBJ1-2; TRBD1 matches 7 bases. The germline CDR1 and CDR2 sequences are DFQATT and SNEGSKA (reference sequence). There are 14 residues in the CDR3. The V and J ends lost 0 bases and 5 bases, in that order; junction bases with no gene match: 6.

This clonotype was observed a handful of times. A far larger clone is one base from this, pointing to a likely read error. The V and J genes are TRBV6-5 and TRBJ2-7; D possibly corresponds to TRBD1 (6 bases). CDR1 and CDR2 (germline): MNHEY, SVGAGI. There are 13 residues in the CDR3. CDR3 in DNA: TGTGCCAGCAGTTACGTACAGGGCTACAAGCAGTACTTC. This gives the protein CASSYVQGYKQYF.

This clonotype was observed at least ten times. This chain connects TRBV5-5 to TRBJ1-2; D may be TRBD1 (6 bases). This CDR3 is 14 amino acids long. Germline V gene lookup returns CDR1 SGHKS and CDR2 YYEKEE (reference sequence). Trimming left V 5 bases short and J 4 bases short, with 15 bases between. CDR3 in amino acids: CASSGMDRTYGYTF. CDR3 DNA sequence: TGTGCCAGCAGTGGAATGGACAGAACCTATGGCTACACCTTC. The variable domain in full, with the rest retrieved from reference TRBV5-5 and TRBJ1-2, is DAGVTQSPTHLIKTRGQQVTLRCSPISGHKSVSWYQQVLGQGPQFIFQYYEKEERGRGNFPDRFSARQFPNYSSELNVNALLLGDSALYLCASSGMDRTYGYTFGSGTRLTVV.

Notes on this clonotype: A far larger clone is just one base off, so this is likely a read error. The chain links TRBV6-9 to TRBJ2-3; no reliable D call. Germline CDR1 and CDR2: MNHGY and SVAAGI. The CDR3 sequence is 13 residues long. The germline V and J ends were trimmed by 3 bases and 2 bases, with 6 bases remaining between them. As DNA, the CDR3 is TGTGCCAGCAGTTACTATTCCACAGATACGCAGTATTTT. Translating gives CASSYYSTDTQYF.

This clonotype is labeled medium-sized. The rearrangement uses TRBV6-1 and TRBJ1-6; the D gene is possibly TRBD1 (6 bases). Germline CDR1 and CDR2: MNHNS and SASEGT. V shed 6 bases and J shed 0 bases, with 15 bases lying between them. This CDR3 comprises 17 residues. The CDR3 nucleotides are TGTGCCAGCAGGAGGACAGCTGGGAGCTCCTATAATTCACCCCTCCACTTT. Protein: CASRRTAGSSYNSPLHF.

The table lists this clonotype with many counts. The CDR3 DNA follows: TGTGCCAGCAGTTGGATCACCTCGAACTATGGCTACACCTTC. Translated: CASSWITSNYGYTF. The V and J genes are TRBV6-9 and TRBJ1-2, with unresolved D. The CDR3 has 14 residues. Trimming removed 4 bases from V and 2 bases from J, with 11 bases in between. CDR1 is MNHGY and CDR2 is SVAAGI in the germline V gene.

Relative to its sample, this clonotype is medium-sized. The genes are TRBV12-3 or TRBV12-4 and TRBJ1-2; TRBD1 is a possible D gene (5 bases). This CDR3 is built from 14 residues. V shed 3 bases and J shed 2 bases, with 10 bases lying between them. CDR3 region: CASSFNRINYGYTF. The CDR3 coding sequence is TGTGCCAGCAGTTTTAACAGGATAAACTATGGCTACACCTTC.

Concerning this clonotype itself: One end of the junction does not line up with germline, which may come from a read error. The V call is TRBV5-4, the J call TRBJ2-4; D is possibly TRBD1 (5 bases). The CDR3 runs to 12 residues. Germline V gives CDR1 SGHNT, CDR2 YYREEE (reference sequence). The CDR3 DNA is TGTGCCAGCAGCTTGGAGTCAAGGGGTAGGAATTTC. The encoded protein is CASSLESRGRNF.

In the case of this clonotype: A junction end diverges from the germline sequence, so it may reflect a read error. The rearrangement links TRBV7-9 to TRBJ1-1, with D tentatively TRBD1 (5 bases). CDR1 SEHNR and CDR2 FQNEAQ come from the germline V gene (reference sequence). This CDR3 is 16 amino acids long. CDR3 in DNA: TGTGCCAGCAGCTCACCCCCCAGGGTATCCTACACTGAAGCTTTCTTC. It translates to CASSSPPRVSYTEAFF.

In its sample, this clonotype was seen many times. The chain combines TRBV28 with TRBJ2-5; D unclear. The length of the CDR3 is 14 residues. Trimming removed 4 bases at V and 4 bases at J, with 13 bases between. Looked up from germline, CDR1 is MDHEN and CDR2 is SYDVKM. CDR3 nucleotide sequence: TGTGCCAGCAGTTGGATAGTTTCCCCAGAGACCCAGTACTTC. As protein: CASSWIVSPETQYF.

This clonotype has a count of ten or more. CDR3 protein: CSARDDWGTQYF. CDR3 coding DNA: TGCAGTGCTAGAGATGACTGGGGTACGCAGTATTTT. The chain joins TRBV20-1 to TRBJ2-3; D not resolved. Germline CDR1 and CDR2: DFQATT and SNEGSKA (reference sequence). V dropped 0 bases and J dropped 8 bases, with 9 bases sitting between them. This CDR3 is built from 12 residues.

The chain couples TRBV5-1 to TRBJ2-6; D not resolved. Trimming shortened V by 0 bases and J by 8 bases, and 15 bases separated the two germline ends. The germline V gene encodes CDR1 SGHRS and CDR2 YFSETQ. The CDR3 contains 16 residues. The DNA of the CDR3 is TGCGCCAGCAGCTTGGGCGGATTCTCTGTGTCCAACGTCCTGACTTTC. It translates to CASSLGGFSVSNVLTF. Filled out from reference TRBV5-1 and TRBJ2-6, the complete variable domain reads KAGVTQTPRYLIKTRGQQVTLSCSPISGHRSVSWYQQTPGQGLQFLFEYFSETQRNKGNFPGRFSGRQFSNSRSEMNVSTLELGDSALYLCASSLGGFSVSNVLTFGAGSRLTVL.

This clonotype is medium-sized by share. The CDR3 reads CASSVGGTGELFF. The CDR3 DNA reads as TGTGCCAGCAGTGTAGGCGGCACCGGGGAGCTGTTTTTT. The chain recombines TRBV6-1 with TRBJ2-2, with D hard to call. This CDR3 is 13 amino acids long. The V end was cut by 4 bases, the J end by 4 bases, with 7 bases between. In germline, CDR1 is MNHNS, CDR2 SASEGT.

This clonotype was detected once. The chain is built from TRBV6-2 or TRBV6-3 and TRBJ2-7; 7 nucleotides match TRBD1. In germline, CDR1 is MNHEY, CDR2 SVGEGT. This CDR3 contains 17 residues. V lost 5 bases and J lost 3; bases outside the gene matches: 16. The CDR3 DNA follows: TGTGCCAGCAGTGATCTCCTCGGAAGGGGGCGAAGCTACGAGCAGTACTTC. Residues: CASSDLLGRGRSYEQYF.

This clonotype is classed as medium-sized (0.01 to 0.1%). The V call is TRBV6-4, the J call TRBJ2-2, with 12 bases lining up with TRBD2. V lost 5 bases, J lost 5 bases, and 6 bases stayed unmatched. The CDR3 runs 16 residues. Germline loops: CDR1 MRHNA, CDR2 SNTAGT. CDR3 protein: CASSYTSGRRTGELFF. CDR3 DNA: TGTGCCAGCAGTTACACTAGCGGGAGGCGTACCGGGGAGCTGTTTTTT.

This clonotype has more than one count but fewer than ten. The chain links TRBV6-1 to TRBJ1-2; 8 bases are a match to TRBD1. The germline V gene has CDR1 MNHNS and CDR2 SASEGT. This CDR3 region has 14 residues. The V segment lost 3 bases and the J segment 2 bases; nucleotides outside the gene matches: 2. The CDR3 region has the DNA TGTGCCAGCAGTGATAGGGACAGGAACTATGGCTACACCTTC. This gives the protein CASSDRDRNYGYTF.

This clonotype was observed many times. V is TRBV19 and J is TRBJ1-5, with D tentatively TRBD1 (6 bases). Germline loops: CDR1 LNHDA, CDR2 SQIVND (reference sequence). V lost 3 bases and J 4 bases, leaving 19 bases between the germline ends. This CDR3 is 17 amino acids long. CDR3 protein: CASSIIRGGGINQPQHF. For the CDR3, the DNA is TGTGCCAGTAGTATTATCAGAGGAGGGGGGATTAATCAGCCCCAGCATTTT.